A single sample gave rise to the 23 T cell receptor beta chains below, sequenced in a study of T-cell memory formation after mild COVID-19. TCRdb processed the 5' RACE reads anew with MiXCR; each CDR3 protein has one entry. This repertoire shows under 200,000 distinct CDR3 sequences, roughly 11% found once; its top ten account for 3.5% to 4.5%. The sample comprised PBMCs or a T cell subset sorted from them (not recorded which). The source is a man aged 18-30 years who had mild COVID-19 (a few samples of this study predate the infection). Cell type and time point are not known.

This clonotype was found a few times. V usage is TRBV7-2 and J usage is TRBJ2-5, with 8 bases lining up with TRBD2. J lost 3 bases, V lost 6 bases, and 6 bases had no gene match. The CDR3 extends over 14 amino acids. Germline assignment: CDR1 SGHTA and CDR2 FQGNSA. CDR3 coding DNA: TGTGCCAGCAGTCATAGCGGGATGGAAGAGACCCAGTACTTC. It codes for CASSHSGMEETQYF.

This clonotype was seen a handful of times. This rearrangement joins TRBV5-4 to TRBJ2-5, with D tentatively TRBD2 (6 bases). Germline V gene lookup returns CDR1 SGHNT and CDR2 YYREEE (reference sequence). The V and J ends lost 0 bases and 5 bases respectively, with 14 bases between them. CDR3 length: 15 residues. The CDR3 nucleotides are TGTGCCAGCAGCTTGGCCTCGGGGGTTAGGGAGACCCAGTACTTC. It yields the protein CASSLASGVRETQYF.

This clonotype was detected only a few times. This sequence joins TRBV5-1 and TRBJ2-1, with 7 bases identical to TRBD2. Unmatched junction bases numbered 6, after V lost 0 bases and J lost 9 bases. The germline CDR1 and CDR2 sequences are SGHRS and YFSETQ. The CDR3 has 14 amino acids. CDR3 DNA: TGCGCCAGCAGCTTGGATGGACTAGTGGGTGAGCAGTTCTTC. Amino acids: CASSLDGLVGEQFF.

This chain connects TRBV7-9 to TRBJ1-3; D possibly corresponds to TRBD1 (5 bases). With 5 bases removed from V and 0 bases from J, the gap between germline ends came to 8 bases. The CDR3 extends over 14 amino acids. Germline lookup yields CDR1 SEHNR and CDR2 FQNEAQ (reference sequence). The CDR3 protein is CASSLRASGNTIYF. The CDR3 nucleotides are TGTGCCAGCAGCCTCAGGGCCTCTGGAAACACCATATATTTT.

This rearrangement joins TRBV20-1 to TRBJ1-1, with a weak D call TRBD1 (5 bases). In germline, CDR1 is DFQATT, CDR2 SNEGSKA (reference sequence). The CDR3 runs 14 residues. V was clipped by 3 bases and J by 0 bases, with 11 bases between them. DNA of the CDR3: TGCAGTGCTAGTGAGGGGTCTATGAACACTGAAGCTTTCTTT. Amino acids: CSASEGSMNTEAFF.

CDR3 DNA sequence: TGCGCCAGCAGCCTCCAGTATTACTCCGGCGGTACCGGGGAGCTGTTTTTT. Amino acid sequence: CASSLQYYSGGTGELFF. The V and J genes are TRBV4-1 and TRBJ2-2; D ambiguous. Trimming stripped 4 bases from V and 5 bases from J, with 20 bases between. The CDR3 has 17 residues. Germline-derived CDR1 and CDR2 are MGHRA and YSYEKL.

The chain employs TRBV7-8 and TRBJ2-3; 7 nucleotides match TRBD2. The germline CDR1 and CDR2 sequences are SGHVS and FQNEAQ. This CDR3 region has 15 residues. J gave up 3 bases and V 5 bases, and 8 bases lay outside the gene matches. CDR3 residues: CASSPRNSGTDTQYF. CDR3 bases: TGTGCCAGCAGCCCCAGAAATAGCGGGACAGATACGCAGTATTTT.

This chain connects TRBV3-1 to TRBJ2-5; D is ambiguous. CDR3 size: 12 residues. The ends were cut back, 3 bases at V and 10 bases at J, with 12 bases in the middle. In germline, CDR1 is LGHDT, CDR2 YNNKEL (reference sequence). CDR3 loop: CASSQNRGFQYF. The CDR3 coding sequence is TGTGCCAGCAGCCAGAATAGAGGTTTCCAGTACTTC.

This clonotype has a handful of counts. The rearrangement links TRBV5-5 to TRBJ2-7, with D possibly matching TRBD2 (5 bases). Trimming cost V 0 bases and J 9 bases, with 19 bases left between them. The CDR3 runs 15 residues. Germline loops: CDR1 SGHKS, CDR2 YYEKEE (reference sequence). The CDR3, as DNA: TGTGCCAGCAGCTTGGGGCCCTTAGAGAGGGCGGCGCAGTACGTC. It is translated as CASSLGPLERAAQYV.

The rearrangement uses TRBV4-3 and TRBJ2-5, with TRBD2 matching over 11 bases. The CDR3 covers 15 residues. The J segment lost 5 bases and the V segment lost 3 bases, leaving 5 bases of the junction unmatched. Germline lookup yields CDR1 LGHNA and CDR2 YSLEER. The CDR3 loop is CASSQIAGGPETQYF. The CDR3 DNA reads TGCGCCAGCAGCCAGATAGCGGGGGGGCCGGAGACCCAGTACTTC.

There are many counts of this clonotype. The chain links TRBV29-1 to TRBJ2-5, with 8 bases lining up with TRBD2. The junction had 11 bases not matched to a gene; V was cut back by 1 base and J by 10 bases. Germline CDR1 is SQVTM and CDR2 is ANQGSEA. The CDR3 is 14 residues long. The CDR3 here is CSVEALSSGLGQYF. As DNA, the CDR3 is TGCAGCGTTGAAGCGTTGTCTAGCGGGCTGGGCCAGTACTTC.

This clonotype was recorded at least ten times. The chain has TRBV7-2 and TRBJ1-1; TRBD1 matches 9 bases. The CDR3 is made up of 14 amino acids. Trimming cost V 5 bases and J 5 bases; bases outside gene matches: 6. CDR1 and CDR2 (germline): SGHTA, FQGNSA. This chain's CDR3 is CASSPGQGGTEAFF. The CDR3, as DNA: TGTGCCAGCAGCCCGGGACAGGGAGGTACTGAAGCTTTCTTT.

This sequence joins TRBV5-1 and TRBJ1-5; D is ambiguous. Germline V lookup: CDR1 SGHRS, CDR2 YFSETQ. The CDR3 has 13 residues. Deletions cut 4 bases from V and 6 bases from J, with 11 bases between. The CDR3 DNA reads as TGCGCCAGCAGCCTGGACCTCTCTCAGCCCCAGCATTTT. Protein sequence: CASSLDLSQPQHF.

The V and J genes are TRBV12-3 or TRBV12-4 and TRBJ1-1; no reliable D call. This CDR3 comprises 14 residues. The V gene lost 3 bases and the J gene lost 0 bases, with 8 bases spanning the gap. The CDR3 reads CASSFYRMNTEAFF. In DNA form, the CDR3 reads TGTGCCAGCAGTTTTTACAGAATGAACACTGAAGCTTTCTTT.

This clonotype was observed a few times. The rearrangement uses TRBV6-2 or TRBV6-3 and TRBJ1-1, with a weak D call TRBD1 (6 bases). V lost 6 bases, J lost 8 bases, and 7 bases lay in between. The CDR3 is 10 amino acids. Germline V lookup: CDR1 MNHEY, CDR2 SVGEGT. The CDR3, as DNA: TGTGCCAGCAGCGGACAGGAAGCTTTCTTT. This encodes CASSGQEAFF.

This clonotype was detected a few times. The chain recombines TRBV10-3 with TRBJ2-1, with 8 bases identical to TRBD1. Looked up from germline, CDR1 is ENHRY and CDR2 is SYGVKD. The CDR3 loop spans 14 amino acids. Germline trimming cut 10 bases from V and 8 bases from J; bases unmatched to any gene: 13. As DNA, the CDR3 is TGTGCCACCTTGCCCCGACAGGGGAGGTATGAGCAGTTCTTC. Translating gives CATLPRQGRYEQFF.

This clonotype was observed many times. This rearrangement joins TRBV7-2 to TRBJ2-5; D unclear. V dropped 1 base and J dropped 4 bases, with 10 bases sitting between them. The CDR3 length is 14 residues. Germline lookup yields CDR1 SGHTA and CDR2 FQGNSA. CDR3 sequence reads: CASSLGGFRETQYF. The DNA of the CDR3 is TGTGCCAGCAGCTTAGGAGGCTTCCGAGAGACCCAGTACTTC.

A few counts support this clonotype. The rearrangement uses TRBV20-1 and TRBJ1-1; TRBD1 might be the D (6 bases). The CDR3 contains 13 residues. Germline V gene sequence: CDR1 DFQATT, CDR2 SNEGSKA (reference sequence). CDR3 loop: CSPGKGGNTEAFF. In DNA form, the CDR3 reads TGCAGCCCCGGGAAAGGGGGGAACACTGAAGCTTTCTTT.

This clonotype was seen only a few times. J is TRBJ2-3 and V is TRBV3-1, with D unresolved. The germline gives CDR1 LGHDT, CDR2 YNNKEL (reference sequence). V lost 4 bases and J 4 bases, leaving 9 bases between the germline ends. The CDR3 has 13 residues. The CDR3 DNA follows: TGTGCCAGCAGCCCTCTAGTGCCAGATACGCAGTATTTT. Its translation: CASSPLVPDTQYF.

This clonotype was found a few times. The rearrangement uses TRBV12-3 or TRBV12-4 and TRBJ1-3; 7 bases are a match to TRBD1. The CDR3 is 15 residues long. The trim removed 1 base at V and 0 bases at J, leaving 0 bases unmatched. The CDR3 here is CASSLEGASGNTIYF. In nucleotides, the CDR3 is TGTGCCAGCAGTTTAGAGGGGGCCTCTGGAAACACCATATATTTT.

Only a few counts were recorded for this clonotype. The rearrangement links TRBV7-2 to TRBJ1-5; the D gene is possibly TRBD1 (6 bases). The germline V gene has CDR1 SGHTA and CDR2 FQGNSA. The CDR3 runs to 16 residues. Trimming removed 1 base from V and 4 bases from J, with 14 bases in between. As DNA, the CDR3 is TGTGCCAGCAGCTTAGGTGGAGGGGGAGGGAATCAGCCCCAGCATTTT. This encodes CASSLGGGGGNQPQHF.

This clonotype occurred many times. V usage is TRBV4-2 and J usage is TRBJ2-1; 12 bases agree with TRBD2. The CDR3 is 16 amino acids. Germline CDR1 and CDR2: LGHNA and YNFKEQ. J was trimmed by 10 bases and V by 1 base; bases with no gene match: 8. The CDR3 loop reads CASSQAGTSGWLEQFF. CDR3 DNA sequence: TGTGCCAGCAGCCAAGCCGGGACTAGCGGGTGGTTGGAGCAGTTCTTC.

This clonotype was counted only a few times. This chain uses TRBV19 with TRBJ2-3; TRBD2 agrees at 9 bases. Germline lookup yields CDR1 LNHDA and CDR2 SQIVND (reference sequence). The trim removed 8 bases at V and 4 bases at J, leaving 7 bases unmatched. The CDR3 sequence is 14 residues long. The CDR3 here is CASHQRGESDTQYF. Written as DNA, the CDR3 is TGTGCCAGTCATCAGCGGGGGGAATCAGATACGCAGTATTTT.